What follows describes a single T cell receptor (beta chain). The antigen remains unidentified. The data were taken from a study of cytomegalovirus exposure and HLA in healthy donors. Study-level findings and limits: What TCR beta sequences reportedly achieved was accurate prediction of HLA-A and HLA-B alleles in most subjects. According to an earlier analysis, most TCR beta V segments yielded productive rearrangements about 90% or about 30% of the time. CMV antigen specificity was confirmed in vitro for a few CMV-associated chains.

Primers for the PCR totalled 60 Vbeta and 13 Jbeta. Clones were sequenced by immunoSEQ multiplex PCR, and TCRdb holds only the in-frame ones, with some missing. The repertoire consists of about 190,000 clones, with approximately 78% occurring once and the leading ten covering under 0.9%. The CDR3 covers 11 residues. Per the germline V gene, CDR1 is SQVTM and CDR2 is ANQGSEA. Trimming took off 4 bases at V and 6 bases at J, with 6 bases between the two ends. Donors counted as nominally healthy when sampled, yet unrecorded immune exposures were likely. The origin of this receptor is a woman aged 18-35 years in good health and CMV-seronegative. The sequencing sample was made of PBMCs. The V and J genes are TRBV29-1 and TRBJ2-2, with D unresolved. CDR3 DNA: TGCAGCGTTGGGAGTGCCGGGGAGCTGTTTTTT. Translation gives CSVGSAGELFF.